The 25 T cell receptor beta chains below were found in one sample sequenced in a study of T cells in Graves' hyperthyroidism and ophthalmopathy. Regions amplified from RNA transcripts were the TCR beta CDR3 regions. A first-round RT-PCR of the TCR CDR3 used the HTBI primer set. TCRdb re-analysed the multiplex PCR reads in MiXCR, keeping a single row per CDR3 protein. Of about 400,000 distinct CDR3 sequences detected, about 14% appear once; the ten largest clones hold over 25%. Sequencing used blood. The receptors were gathered from a man between 50 and 59 years old with Graves' ophthalmopathy.

This clonotype was seen repeatedly, ten times or more. J is TRBJ2-5 and V is TRBV7-9; 9 positions agree with TRBD1. Losses at the gene ends were 5 bases for V and 2 bases for J; bases not matched to a gene: 6. The CDR3 runs to 15 residues. The germline V gene encodes CDR1 SEHNR and CDR2 FQNEAQ (reference sequence). The CDR3 reads CASSPRTGAQETQYF. The CDR3 DNA sequence: TGTGCCAGCAGCCCCAGGACAGGGGCTCAAGAGACCCAGTACTTC. Full variable domain (rest looked up from reference TRBV7-9 and TRBJ2-5): DTGVSQNPRHKITKRGQNVTFRCDPISEHNRLYWYRQTLGQGPEFLTYFQNEAQLEKSRLLSDRFSAERPKGSFSTLEIQRTEQGDSAMYLCASSPRTGAQETQYFGPGTRLLVL.

This clonotype was seen at least ten times. The chain joins TRBV28 to TRBJ2-7, with 9 positions matching TRBD1. This CDR3 has 16 amino acids. After removal of 6 bases from V and 3 bases from J, the junction contained 12 bases not matched to a gene. From germline, CDR1 is MDHEN and CDR2 SYDVKM. Here the CDR3 reads CASRPMVGQGFYEQYF. The DNA for the CDR3 is TGTGCCAGCAGACCTATGGTGGGACAGGGATTCTACGAGCAGTACTTC.

The rearrangement joins TRBV6-1 to TRBJ2-2; the D gene is possibly TRBD1 (5 bases). V shed 6 bases and J shed 4 bases, with 6 bases lying between them. Germline V gene sequence: CDR1 MNHNS, CDR2 SASEGT. The CDR3 totals 12 residues. DNA of the CDR3: TGTGCCAGCAGAGGGGTCACCGGGGAGCTGTTTTTT. It yields the protein CASRGVTGELFF.

Many counts were recorded for this clonotype. The gene calls are TRBV11-2 and TRBJ2-1; D gene uncertain. Germline lookup yields CDR1 SGHAT and CDR2 FQNNGV. The V end was cut by 8 bases, the J end by 1 base, with 18 bases between. This CDR3 is built from 16 residues. The DNA of the CDR3 is TGTGCCAGCTTCTCCGGTAACCCCATTTCCTACAATGAGCAGTTCTTC. It is translated as CASFSGNPISYNEQFF. Together with reference TRBV11-2 and TRBJ2-1, the CDR3 gives the full variable domain: EAGVAQSPRYKIIEKRQSVAFWCNPISGHATLYWYQQILGQGPKLLIQFQNNGVVDDSQLPKDRFSAERLKGVDSTLKIQPAKLEDSAVYLCASFSGNPISYNEQFFGPGTRLTVL.

This clonotype was seen a handful of times. V is TRBV7-9 and J is TRBJ2-7, with D unresolved. Trimming shortened V by 3 bases and J by 2 bases, and 8 bases separated the two germline ends. The CDR3 is 13 residues long. The germline CDR1 and CDR2 sequences are SEHNR and FQNEAQ (reference sequence). CDR3 DNA sequence: TGTGCCAGCAGCTTCGCCCCGCCCTACGAGCAGTACTTC. Its translation is CASSFAPPYEQYF.

This chain connects TRBV28 to TRBJ2-1, with TRBD2 identical over 14 bases. The CDR3 sequence is 16 residues long. From germline, CDR1 is MDHEN and CDR2 SYDVKM. J lost 5 bases, V lost 4 bases, and 4 bases had no gene match. The CDR3 sequence is CASSSGGLAGDNEQFF. Here the CDR3 DNA reads TGTGCCAGCAGTTCCGGGGGACTAGCGGGGGACAATGAGCAGTTCTTC.

At least ten counts were recorded for this clonotype. The V and J genes are TRBV5-1 and TRBJ2-1; D not resolved. Between the trimmed V and J ends, which lost 3 bases and 12 bases, there was a span of 25 bases. The CDR3 has 16 amino acids. The germline V gene has CDR1 SGHRS and CDR2 YFSETQ. The CDR3: CASSSSILKASLGQFF. The CDR3 DNA reads as TGCGCCAGCAGCTCCAGCATCCTTAAAGCGTCTTTGGGGCAGTTCTTC.

This clonotype was seen at least ten times. The chain couples TRBV20-1 to TRBJ2-3; D may be TRBD2 (5 bases). This CDR3 comprises 13 residues. V lost 4 bases and J 8 bases, leaving 16 bases between the germline ends. Germline CDR1 DFQATT, CDR2 SNEGSKA (reference sequence). The CDR3 spells CSATTSARGTQYF. The CDR3 DNA reads as TGCAGTGCTACTACTAGTGCCCGTGGTACGCAGTATTTT.

This clonotype was recorded at least ten times. V gene TRBV7-9 combines with J gene TRBJ2-3, with 9 bases aligning to TRBD2. The V and J ends lost 8 bases and 2 bases, in that order; junction bases with no gene match: 8. The CDR3 spans 15 residues. CDR1 is SEHNR and CDR2 is FQNEAQ in the germline V gene (reference sequence). The CDR3 here is CASDLSGRNTDTQYF. The CDR3 DNA sequence: TGTGCCAGCGATTTGAGCGGGAGGAACACAGATACGCAGTATTTT.

Ten or more counts support this clonotype. CDR3 in amino acids: CSARLEREGVIYEQYF. The CDR3 DNA reads as TGCAGTGCTAGACTCGAACGGGAGGGCGTCATCTACGAGCAGTACTTC. The genes are TRBV20-1 and TRBJ2-7; 8 bases line up with TRBD2. Trimming removed 2 bases from V and 3 bases from J; junction bases left unmatched: 12. Germline CDR1 reads DFQATT; CDR2 reads SNEGSKA (reference sequence). The length of the CDR3 is 16 residues.

This clonotype has a count of ten or more. The DNA of the CDR3 is TGTGCCTGGAGAAGTAGCGTCCCCTACGAGCAGTACTTC. It translates to CAWRSSVPYEQYF. This chain joins TRBV30 and TRBJ2-7, with a tentative D call TRBD2 (5 bases). From germline, CDR1 is GTSNPN and CDR2 SVGIG (reference sequence). The germline V and J ends were trimmed by 3 bases and 2 bases, with 11 bases remaining between them. The CDR3 runs 13 residues.

This clonotype was seen a handful of times. The CDR3 DNA reads TGTGCCAGCAGCCCCGTCGGGGGACAGCTGGGTCAGCCCCAGCATTTT. Its protein is CASSPVGGQLGQPQHF. The chain joins TRBV6-1 to TRBJ1-5; TRBD1 matches 7 bases. Trimming removed 6 bases from V and 6 bases from J; junction bases left unmatched: 14. Per the germline V gene, CDR1 is MNHNS and CDR2 is SASEGT. The CDR3 contains 16 residues.

This clonotype showed up many times. The chain joins TRBV5-1 to TRBJ1-2; TRBD1 aligns across 8 bases. CDR3 length equals 13 residues. J was trimmed by 12 bases and V by 2 bases; bases with no gene match: 9. CDR1 and CDR2 (germline): SGHRS, YFSETQ. CDR3 protein: CASSLSRGRGHTF. In nucleotides, the CDR3 is TGCGCCAGCAGCTTATCCAGGGGGCGAGGTCACACCTTC. Together with reference TRBV5-1 and TRBJ1-2, the CDR3 gives the full variable domain: KAGVTQTPRYLIKTRGQQVTLSCSPISGHRSVSWYQQTPGQGLQFLFEYFSETQRNKGNFPGRFSGRQFSNSRSEMNVSTLELGDSALYLCASSLSRGRGHTFGSGTRLTVV.

V and J are TRBV6-1 and TRBJ1-1; no definite D call. This CDR3 is built from 13 residues. The ends were cut back, 1 base at V and 4 bases at J, with 7 bases in the middle. Germline V gene sequence: CDR1 MNHNS, CDR2 SASEGT. As DNA, the CDR3 is TGTGCCAGCAGTGAAGTCGGCGGCACTGAAGCTTTCTTT. It encodes CASSEVGGTEAFF.

The table lists this clonotype with many counts. This chain links TRBV9 with TRBJ2-1, with 8 positions matching TRBD2. The CDR3 consists of 12 residues. Germline CDR1 SGDLS, CDR2 YYNGEE. Trimming at V came to 4 bases and at J to 9 bases, leaving 3 bases not matched to a gene. The CDR3 coding sequence is TGTGCCAGCAGCTCGAGCGGGGGTGAGCAGTTCTTC. Translated, it gives CASSSSGGEQFF.

This clonotype was counted ten times or more. This chain links TRBV7-6 with TRBJ1-3, with a weak D call TRBD1 (6 bases). This CDR3 is 14 amino acids long. The V end was cut by 6 bases, the J end by 0 bases, with 9 bases between. Germline CDR1 is SGHVS and CDR2 is FNYEAQ. CDR3 protein: CASSSTGSGNTIYF. CDR3 DNA: TGTGCCAGCAGTTCGACAGGCTCTGGAAACACCATATATTTT.

This clonotype was seen at least ten times. The rearrangement uses TRBV20-1 and TRBJ2-7, with D perhaps TRBD2 (6 bases). Germline V gives CDR1 DFQATT, CDR2 SNEGSKA (reference sequence). This CDR3 comprises 13 residues. This chain's CDR3 is CRASRGDSYEQYF. As DNA, the CDR3 is TGCAGGGCCTCTCGCGGGGACTCCTACGAGCAGTACTTC.

This clonotype was counted many times. The genes are TRBV6-2 or TRBV6-3 and TRBJ2-7; 8 bases match TRBD1. Trimming took 5 bases from V and 4 from J; bases not matched to a gene: 10. The CDR3 is 15 residues long. Germline V gives CDR1 MNHEY, CDR2 SVGEGT. DNA of the CDR3: TGTGCCAGCAGTCGAGGACAGGGATCTCTGTACGAGCAGTACTTC. Protein: CASSRGQGSLYEQYF.

The rearrangement joins TRBV29-1 to TRBJ2-1, with 7 bases aligning to TRBD2. Trimming at V came to 0 bases and at J to 3 bases, leaving 5 bases not matched to a gene. Germline loops: CDR1 SQVTM, CDR2 ANQGSEA. The CDR3 consists of 15 residues. The CDR3 region has the DNA TGCAGCGTTGAAGATCGCGGGGGTTACTACAATGAGCAGTTCTTC. Its translation is CSVEDRGGYYNEQFF.

The chain has TRBV10-3 and TRBJ2-7, with TRBD1 as a possible D gene (6 bases). CDR3 length equals 12 residues. Germline V gene lookup returns CDR1 ENHRY and CDR2 SYGVKD. Trimming removed 4 bases from V and 3 bases from J, with 7 bases in between. CDR3 region: CAISGGLYEQYF. The CDR3 bases are TGTGCCATCAGTGGGGGGCTCTACGAGCAGTACTTC.

The table lists this clonotype with many counts. The rearrangement uses TRBV12-3 or TRBV12-4 and TRBJ2-2; D may be TRBD2 (5 bases). The CDR3 totals 16 residues. V shed 3 bases and J shed 1 base, with 12 bases lying between them. DNA of the CDR3: TGTGCCAGCAGTTTGACTGGACTCCAGAACACCGGGGAGCTGTTTTTT. Its protein product is CASSLTGLQNTGELFF.

Ten or more counts support this clonotype. The rearrangement links TRBV3-1 to TRBJ2-5; D gene ambiguous. Trimming shortened V by 1 base and J by 3 bases, and 9 bases separated the two germline ends. This CDR3 has 14 amino acids. Germline V gene lookup returns CDR1 LGHDT and CDR2 YNNKEL (reference sequence). Here the CDR3 DNA reads TGTGCCAGCAGCCAAGTGACTGATAAAGAGACCCAGTACTTC. Residues: CASSQVTDKETQYF.

The table lists this clonotype with many counts. The chain carries TRBV5-1 and TRBJ2-7; D not resolved. Germline CDR1 reads SGHRS; CDR2 reads YFSETQ. Trimming shortened V by 7 bases and J by 3 bases, and 23 bases separated the two germline ends. CDR3 length: 16 amino acids. DNA of the CDR3: TGCGCCAGCCAGGAGCAGGCCGGCGAAAACTTCTACGAGCAGTACTTC. Protein sequence: CASQEQAGENFYEQYF.

V is TRBV2 and J is TRBJ1-1; 11 bases agree with TRBD1. The CDR3 has 15 amino acids. J lost 3 bases, V lost 5 bases, and 5 bases had no gene match. Germline CDR1 and CDR2: SNHLY and FYNNEI. The DNA for the CDR3 is TGTGCCAGCAGTCTGGACAGGGGGCCGTACACTGAAGCTTTCTTT. It is translated as CASSLDRGPYTEAFF.

This clonotype was found many times. The chain uses TRBV5-5 and TRBJ2-7; a weak D match, TRBD1 (6 bases). Trimming stripped 4 bases from V and 8 bases from J, with 22 bases between. This CDR3 spans 15 amino acids. The germline V gene encodes CDR1 SGHKS and CDR2 YYEKEE (reference sequence). CDR3 protein: CASSDTRTRTAQQYF. For the CDR3, the DNA is TGTGCCAGCAGCGACACCCGAACTAGGACAGCGCAGCAGTACTTC.